Given below is one T cell receptor beta chain in context. No cognate antigen has been identified for it. The input lacks base qualities; no much larger clone sits a single base away. The sample is drawn from a study of CD8 T cells in Susac syndrome (dated by TCRdb to the late 2010s). Background for the entire study: The study used repertoire sequencing to test whether antigen drove CD8+ T cell activation and differentiation in Susac syndrome. General findings and caveats noted by the study authors: The number of individuals in the TCR sequencing and HLA analysis was acknowledged as relatively small.

From the cysteine through the phenylalanine, the CDR3 covers 14 amino acids. The entry retains the CDR3 DNA only, 42 bases that are in frame from base 1. The germline V gene (reference sequence) sets CDR1 to MNHEY and CDR2 to SMNVEV. V drops 3 bases and J drops 2 bases, leaving 8 bases in between. RNA was extracted with the RNeasy kit and roughly 0.45 to 1 ug was reverse transcribed using random hexamers. TCR beta CDR3 regions were amplified with the immunoSEQ multiplex PCR assay covering 54 Vbeta and 13 Jbeta segments. PCR amplification bias was corrected using a synthetic template baseline for primer optimization and computational correction. The authors processed their data as follows. Only productive sequences were kept, with reads annotated to V, D and J genes according to IMGT and analyzed in immunoSEQ Analyzer. Clonality was calculated as one minus the Shannon entropy normalized by log2 of the number of productive unique sequences. For each patient and control, public and private clones were evaluated among the 100 most prevalent clones. Clones were defined as Susac-specific if absent from the healthy and MS cohorts, from 1052 published viral clones and from other ImmuneACCESS disease sequences. In-frame beta chains were kept once TCRdb had trimmed the public reads at Q25 with fastp and called clones with MiXCR. Here each entry gathers all rows of one CDR3 protein and keeps the most common genes and DNA. Clone size and V and J calls follow TCRdb, not the original study. For this sample the table gives about 180,000 distinct CDR3 sequences, of which roughly 95% were detected only once. Jointly, the top ten make up approximately 0.1% of the sample.

Peripheral blood CD8+ and CD4+ T cells from healthy donors, Susac syndrome patients and multiple sclerosis patients were profiled by high-throughput TCR beta sequencing. The multiple sclerosis controls were treatment-naive patients who had stable or active relapsing-remitting disease and met the revised McDonald criteria. Bulk CD8+ and CD4+ T cells were purified by magnetic negative isolation, whereas CD8+ TEMRA cells were enriched by FACS. Blood was drawn into EDTA tubes, processed within 24 hours, and PBMCs were isolated by density gradient centrifugation. PBMCs intended for TCR sequencing were cryopreserved in liquid nitrogen and were subsequently thawed in a 37 degrees C water bath. A purity of at least 90% was achieved for sorted or isolated CD4+, CD8+ and CD8+ TEMRA cells.

This receptor was obtained from a human donor with multiple sclerosis. The sequenced sample consisted of CD4+ T cells from PBMCs. The chain is encoded by TRBV27 joined to TRBJ1-5; the D gene is possibly TRBD1, with 5 bases matching. CDR3 loop: CASSLGRGNQPQHF. The nucleotide sequence reads as follows: TGTGCCAGCAGTTTGGGCAGGGGCAATCAGCCCCAGCATTTT.